The TCR beta chain described here comes from a study of monozygotic twins with inflammatory bowel disease. Blood samples of less than 3 ml were drawn from every donor. The CDR3 length is 14 residues. The germline V gene encodes CDR1 MNHEY and CDR2 SMNVEV (reference sequence). Template switching incorporated UMIs with a 6-nucleotide sample barcode. Each of TCRalpha and TCRbeta cDNA went through two nested PCRs, lasting around 15 and 9 cycles. TCRdb re-called the 5' RACE reads, yielding one record per CDR3 amino acid sequence without DNA. The sample has 350,000 to 400,000 distinct CDR3 sequences. The clonotype originates from a human donor with ulcerative colitis or Crohn's disease, or a healthy co-twin of an affected twin (not recorded which). Sequenced sample: blood. This chain links TRBV27 with TRBJ1-6; the D call from TCRdb, TRBD1, cannot be confirmed without DNA. The CDR3 reads CASSLWPGTSPLHF.